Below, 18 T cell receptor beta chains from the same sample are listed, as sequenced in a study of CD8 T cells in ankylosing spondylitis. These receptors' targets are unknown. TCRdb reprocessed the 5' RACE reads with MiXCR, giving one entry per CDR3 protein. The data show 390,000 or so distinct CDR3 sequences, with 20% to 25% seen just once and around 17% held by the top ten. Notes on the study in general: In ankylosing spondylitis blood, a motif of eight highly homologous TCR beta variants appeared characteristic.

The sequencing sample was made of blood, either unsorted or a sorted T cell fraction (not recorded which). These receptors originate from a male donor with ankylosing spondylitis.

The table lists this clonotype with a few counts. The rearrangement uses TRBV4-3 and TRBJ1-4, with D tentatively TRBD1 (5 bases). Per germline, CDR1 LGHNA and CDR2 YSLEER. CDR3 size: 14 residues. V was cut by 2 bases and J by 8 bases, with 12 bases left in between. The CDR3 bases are TGCGCCAGCAGCCAACGAGGGGTAGGGGAAAAACTGTTTTTT. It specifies CASSQRGVGEKLFF.

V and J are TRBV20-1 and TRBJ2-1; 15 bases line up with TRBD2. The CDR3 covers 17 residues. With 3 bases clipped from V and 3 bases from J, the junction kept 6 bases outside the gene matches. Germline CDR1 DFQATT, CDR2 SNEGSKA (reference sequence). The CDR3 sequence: CSASAGTSGRLYNEQFF. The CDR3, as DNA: TGCAGTGCTAGCGCCGGGACTAGCGGGAGGCTCTACAATGAGCAGTTCTTC.

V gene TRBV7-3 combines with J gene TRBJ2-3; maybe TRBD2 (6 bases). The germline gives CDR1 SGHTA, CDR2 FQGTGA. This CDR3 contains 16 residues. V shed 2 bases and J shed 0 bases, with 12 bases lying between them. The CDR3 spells CASSLRVSGSTDTQYF. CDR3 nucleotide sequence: TGTGCCAGCAGCTTACGGGTTAGCGGAAGCACAGATACGCAGTATTTT. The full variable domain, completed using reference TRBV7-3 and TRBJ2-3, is GAGVSQTPSNKVTEKGKYVELRCDPISGHTALYWYRQSLGQGPEFLIYFQGTGAADDSGLPNDRFFAVRPEGSVSTLKIQRTERGDSAVYLCASSLRVSGSTDTQYFGPGTRLTVL.

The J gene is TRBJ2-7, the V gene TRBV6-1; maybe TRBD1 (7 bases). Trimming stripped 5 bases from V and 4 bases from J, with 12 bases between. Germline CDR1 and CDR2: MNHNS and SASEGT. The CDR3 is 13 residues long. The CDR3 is CASSPGGLYEQYF. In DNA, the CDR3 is TGTGCCAGCAGTCCAGGGGGGTTGTACGAGCAGTACTTC.

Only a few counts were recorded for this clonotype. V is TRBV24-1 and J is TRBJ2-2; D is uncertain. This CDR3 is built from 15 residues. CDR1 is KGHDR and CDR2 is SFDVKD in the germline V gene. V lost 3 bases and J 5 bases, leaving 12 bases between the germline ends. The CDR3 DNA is TGTGCCACCAGTGATCCTACTACAATTACCGGGGAGCTGTTTTTT. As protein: CATSDPTTITGELFF.

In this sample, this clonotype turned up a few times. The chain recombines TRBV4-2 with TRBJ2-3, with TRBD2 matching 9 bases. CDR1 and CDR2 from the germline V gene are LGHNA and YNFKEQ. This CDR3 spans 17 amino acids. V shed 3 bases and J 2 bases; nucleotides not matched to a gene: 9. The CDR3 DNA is TGTGCCAGCAGCCAGGTCACCCCGGGACTAGCCACAGATACGCAGTATTTT. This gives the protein CASSQVTPGLATDTQYF.

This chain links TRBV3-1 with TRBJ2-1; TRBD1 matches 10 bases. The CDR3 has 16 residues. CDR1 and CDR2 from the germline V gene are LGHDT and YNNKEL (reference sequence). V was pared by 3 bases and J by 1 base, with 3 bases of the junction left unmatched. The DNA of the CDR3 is TGTGCCAGCAGCCATCGACAGGGGGCTTCCTACAATGAGCAGTTCTTC. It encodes CASSHRQGASYNEQFF.

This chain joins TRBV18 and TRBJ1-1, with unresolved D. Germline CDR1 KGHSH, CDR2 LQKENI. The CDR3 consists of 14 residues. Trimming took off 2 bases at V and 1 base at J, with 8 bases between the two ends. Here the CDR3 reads CASSPTRGNTEAFF. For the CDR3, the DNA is TGTGCCAGCTCACCAACGCGGGGGAACACTGAAGCTTTCTTT.

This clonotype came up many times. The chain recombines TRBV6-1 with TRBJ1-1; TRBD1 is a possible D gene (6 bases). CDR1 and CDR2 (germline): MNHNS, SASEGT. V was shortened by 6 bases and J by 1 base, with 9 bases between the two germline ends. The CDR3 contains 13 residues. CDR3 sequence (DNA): TGTGCCAGCAGCGGACAGAGGAACACTGAAGCTTTCTTT. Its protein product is CASSGQRNTEAFF.

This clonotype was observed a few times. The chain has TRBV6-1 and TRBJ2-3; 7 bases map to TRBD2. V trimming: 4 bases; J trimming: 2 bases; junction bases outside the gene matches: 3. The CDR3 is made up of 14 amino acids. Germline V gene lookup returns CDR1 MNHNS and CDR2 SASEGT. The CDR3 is CASSGEGLTDTQYF. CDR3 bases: TGTGCCAGCAGTGGGGAGGGACTCACAGATACGCAGTATTTT.

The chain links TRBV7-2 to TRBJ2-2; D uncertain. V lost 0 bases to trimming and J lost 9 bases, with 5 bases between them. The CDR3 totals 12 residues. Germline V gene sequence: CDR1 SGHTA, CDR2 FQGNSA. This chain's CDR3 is CASSLAARELFF. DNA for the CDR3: TGTGCCAGCAGCTTAGCGGCCCGGGAGCTGTTTTTT.

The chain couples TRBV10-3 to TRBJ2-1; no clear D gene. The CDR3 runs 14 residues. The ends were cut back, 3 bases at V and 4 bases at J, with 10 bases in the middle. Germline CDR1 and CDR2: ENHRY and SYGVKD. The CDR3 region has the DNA TGTGCCATCAGTGACCCCATCCAATACAATGAGCAGTTCTTC. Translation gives CAISDPIQYNEQFF.

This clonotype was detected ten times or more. CDR3 bases: TGCAGCGTTTTGTCTTCTGCCTACGAGCAGTACTTC. It yields the protein CSVLSSAYEQYF. This sequence joins TRBV29-1 and TRBJ2-7; no reliable D call. There are 12 residues in the CDR3. V dropped 5 bases and J dropped 2 bases, with 10 bases sitting between them. In germline, CDR1 is SQVTM, CDR2 ANQGSEA.

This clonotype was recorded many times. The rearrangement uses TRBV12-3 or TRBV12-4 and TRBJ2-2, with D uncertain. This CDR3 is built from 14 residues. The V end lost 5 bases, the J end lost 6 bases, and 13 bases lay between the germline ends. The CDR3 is CASSPRLRAGELFF. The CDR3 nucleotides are TGTGCCAGCAGTCCTCGACTGCGCGCCGGGGAGCTGTTTTTT.

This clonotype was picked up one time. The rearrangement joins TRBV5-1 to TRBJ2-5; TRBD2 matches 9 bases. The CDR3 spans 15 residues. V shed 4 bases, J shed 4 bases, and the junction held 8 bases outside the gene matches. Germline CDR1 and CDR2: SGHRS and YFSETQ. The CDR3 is CASSPPTAGGETQYF. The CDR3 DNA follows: TGCGCCAGCAGCCCTCCCACAGCGGGAGGAGAGACCCAGTACTTC.

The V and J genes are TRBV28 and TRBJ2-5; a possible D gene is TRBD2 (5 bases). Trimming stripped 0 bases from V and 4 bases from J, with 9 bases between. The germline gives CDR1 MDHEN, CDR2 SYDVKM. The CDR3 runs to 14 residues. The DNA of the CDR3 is TGTGCCAGCAGTTTATGGGCCGCGGGAGAGACCCAGTACTTC. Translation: CASSLWAAGETQYF.

The CDR3 DNA sequence: TGTGCCAGCAGAAAAGACAGGGGGAAAAACATTCAGTACTTC. Protein product: CASRKDRGKNIQYF. The V and J genes are TRBV6-1 and TRBJ2-4, with 9 nucleotides matching TRBD1. Losses at the gene ends were 6 bases for V and 4 bases for J; bases not matched to a gene: 4. Per the germline V gene, CDR1 is MNHNS and CDR2 is SASEGT. This CDR3 comprises 14 residues.

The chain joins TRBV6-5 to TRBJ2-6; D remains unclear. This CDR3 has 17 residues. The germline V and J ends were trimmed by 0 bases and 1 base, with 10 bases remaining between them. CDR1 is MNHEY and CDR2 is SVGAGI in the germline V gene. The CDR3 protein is CASSYSGSPSGANVLTF. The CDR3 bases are TGTGCCAGCAGTTACTCAGGGTCCCCGTCTGGGGCCAACGTCCTGACTTTC.